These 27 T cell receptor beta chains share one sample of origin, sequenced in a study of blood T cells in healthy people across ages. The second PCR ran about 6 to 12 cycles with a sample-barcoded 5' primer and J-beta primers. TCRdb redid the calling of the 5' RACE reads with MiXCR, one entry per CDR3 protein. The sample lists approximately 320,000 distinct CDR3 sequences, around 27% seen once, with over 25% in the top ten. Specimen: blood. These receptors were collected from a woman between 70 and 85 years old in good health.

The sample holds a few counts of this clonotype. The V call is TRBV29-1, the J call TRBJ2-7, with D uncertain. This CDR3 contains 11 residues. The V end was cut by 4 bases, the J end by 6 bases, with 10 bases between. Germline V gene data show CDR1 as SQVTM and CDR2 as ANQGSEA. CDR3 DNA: TGCAGCGTTGGGGTAGGACCCGAGCAGTACTTC. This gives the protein CSVGVGPEQYF.

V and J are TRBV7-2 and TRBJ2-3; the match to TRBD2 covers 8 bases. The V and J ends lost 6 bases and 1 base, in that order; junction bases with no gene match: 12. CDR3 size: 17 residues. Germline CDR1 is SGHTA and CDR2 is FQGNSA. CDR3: CASRSQTAGGRTDTQYF. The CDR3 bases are TGTGCCAGCAGATCACAAACGGCGGGAGGTCGCACAGATACGCAGTATTTT.

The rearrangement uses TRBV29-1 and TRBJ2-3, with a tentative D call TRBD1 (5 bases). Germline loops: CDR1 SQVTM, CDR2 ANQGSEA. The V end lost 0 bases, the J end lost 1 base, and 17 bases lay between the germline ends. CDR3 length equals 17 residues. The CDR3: CSVEDPNTGSGTDTQYF. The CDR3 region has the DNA TGCAGCGTTGAAGATCCCAACACAGGTTCAGGCACAGATACGCAGTATTTT.

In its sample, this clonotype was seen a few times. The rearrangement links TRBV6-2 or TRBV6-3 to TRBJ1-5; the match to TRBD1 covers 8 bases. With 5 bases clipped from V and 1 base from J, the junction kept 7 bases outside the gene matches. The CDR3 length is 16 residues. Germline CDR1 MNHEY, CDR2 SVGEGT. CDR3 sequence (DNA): TGTGCCAGCAGTCCCAGGGGGCGCGGGAGCAATCAGCCCCAGCATTTT. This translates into CASSPRGRGSNQPQHF.

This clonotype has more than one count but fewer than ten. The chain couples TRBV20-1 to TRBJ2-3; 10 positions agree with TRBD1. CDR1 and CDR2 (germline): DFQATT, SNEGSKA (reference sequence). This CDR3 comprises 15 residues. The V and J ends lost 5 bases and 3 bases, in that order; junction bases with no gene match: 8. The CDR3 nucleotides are TGCAGTGCTCGACTAGACAGGGGGCTTACAGATACGCAGTATTTT. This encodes CSARLDRGLTDTQYF.

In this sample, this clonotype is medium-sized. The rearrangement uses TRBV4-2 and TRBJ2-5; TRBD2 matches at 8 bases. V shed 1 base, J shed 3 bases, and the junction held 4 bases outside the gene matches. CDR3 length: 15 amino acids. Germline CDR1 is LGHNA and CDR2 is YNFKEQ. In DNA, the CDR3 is TGTGCCAGCAGCCAAGGGGCAGCGGGAGAAGAGACCCAGTACTTC. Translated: CASSQGAAGEETQYF.

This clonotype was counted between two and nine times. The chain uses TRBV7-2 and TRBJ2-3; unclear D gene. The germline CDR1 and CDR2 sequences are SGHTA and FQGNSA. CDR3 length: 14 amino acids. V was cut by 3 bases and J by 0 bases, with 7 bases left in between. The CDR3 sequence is CASSFSLSTDTQYF. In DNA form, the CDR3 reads TGTGCCAGCAGCTTCTCTCTTAGCACAGATACGCAGTATTTT.

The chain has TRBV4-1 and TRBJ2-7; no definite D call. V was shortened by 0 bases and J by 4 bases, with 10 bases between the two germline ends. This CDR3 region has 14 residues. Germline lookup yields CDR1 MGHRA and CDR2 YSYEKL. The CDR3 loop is CASSQDGRPYEQYF. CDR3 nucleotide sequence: TGCGCCAGCAGCCAAGATGGTCGGCCTTACGAGCAGTACTTC.

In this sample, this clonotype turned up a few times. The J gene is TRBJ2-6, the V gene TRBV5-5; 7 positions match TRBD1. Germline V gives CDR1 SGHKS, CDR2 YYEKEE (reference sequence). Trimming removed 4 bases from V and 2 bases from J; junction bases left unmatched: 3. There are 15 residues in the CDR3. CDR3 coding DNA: TGTGCCAGCAGCAATACAGGGGCTGGGGCCAACGTCCTGACTTTC. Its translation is CASSNTGAGANVLTF.

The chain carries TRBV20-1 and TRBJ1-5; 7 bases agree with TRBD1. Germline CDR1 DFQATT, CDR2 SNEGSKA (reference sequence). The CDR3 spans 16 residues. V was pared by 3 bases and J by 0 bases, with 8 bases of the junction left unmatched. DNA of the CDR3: TGCAGTGCTAGGGGACAGCTGTCTTATAGCAATCAGCCCCAGCATTTT. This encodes CSARGQLSYSNQPQHF.

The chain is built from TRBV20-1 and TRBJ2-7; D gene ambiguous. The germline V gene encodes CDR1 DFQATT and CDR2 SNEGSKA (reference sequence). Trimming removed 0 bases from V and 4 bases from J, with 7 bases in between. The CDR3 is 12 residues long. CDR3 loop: CSARENMYEQYF. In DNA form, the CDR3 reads TGCAGTGCTAGAGAGAACATGTACGAGCAGTACTTC.

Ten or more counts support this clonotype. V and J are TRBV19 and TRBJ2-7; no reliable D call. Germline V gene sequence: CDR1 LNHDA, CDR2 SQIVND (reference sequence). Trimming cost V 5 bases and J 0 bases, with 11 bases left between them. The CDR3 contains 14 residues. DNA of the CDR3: TGTGCCAGTAGTTTCCGCGTTAGCTCCTACGAGCAGTACTTC. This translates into CASSFRVSSYEQYF.

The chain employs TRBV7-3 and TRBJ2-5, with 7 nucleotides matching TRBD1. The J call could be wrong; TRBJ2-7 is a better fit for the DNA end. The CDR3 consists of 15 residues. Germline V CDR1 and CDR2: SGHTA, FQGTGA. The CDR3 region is CASSPQTGPSYEQYF. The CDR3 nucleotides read TGTGCCAGCAGCCCACAGACAGGGCCCTCCTACGAGCAGTACTTC.

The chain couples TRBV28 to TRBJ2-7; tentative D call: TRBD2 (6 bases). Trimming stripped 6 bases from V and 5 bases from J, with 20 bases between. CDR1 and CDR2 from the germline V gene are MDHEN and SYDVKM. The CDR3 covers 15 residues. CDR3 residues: CASRPGIAEADEQYF. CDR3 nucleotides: TGTGCCAGCAGACCCGGAATAGCGGAAGCTGACGAGCAGTACTTC.

Written as DNA, the CDR3 is TGCAGTGTGAGGACTCAATACACCGGGGAGCTGTTTTTT. Its translation is CSVRTQYTGELFF. This chain links TRBV20-1 with TRBJ2-2; TRBD2 is a possible D gene (5 bases). CDR3 length: 13 amino acids. CDR1 and CDR2 (germline): DFQATT, SNEGSKA (reference sequence). Trimming shortened V by 7 bases and J by 3 bases, and 12 bases separated the two germline ends.

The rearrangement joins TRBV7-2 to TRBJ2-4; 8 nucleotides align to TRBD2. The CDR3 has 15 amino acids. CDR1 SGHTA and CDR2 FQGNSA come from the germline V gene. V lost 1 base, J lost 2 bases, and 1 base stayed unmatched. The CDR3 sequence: CASSLDSGTKNIQYF. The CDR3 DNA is TGTGCCAGCAGCTTAGATAGCGGGACCAAAAACATTCAGTACTTC.

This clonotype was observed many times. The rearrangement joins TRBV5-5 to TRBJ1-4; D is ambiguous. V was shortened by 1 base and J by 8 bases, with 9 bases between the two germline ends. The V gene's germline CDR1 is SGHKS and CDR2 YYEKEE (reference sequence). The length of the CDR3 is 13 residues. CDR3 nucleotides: TGTGCCAGCAGCTTGTACTGGACCGAAAAACTGTTTTTT. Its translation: CASSLYWTEKLFF.

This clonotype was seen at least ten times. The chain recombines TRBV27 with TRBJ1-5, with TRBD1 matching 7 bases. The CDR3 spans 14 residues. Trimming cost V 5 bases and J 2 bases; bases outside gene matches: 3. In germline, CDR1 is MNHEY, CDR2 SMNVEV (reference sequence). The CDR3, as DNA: TGTGCCAGCAGTACAGGACAGGGCAATCAGCCCCAGCATTTT. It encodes CASSTGQGNQPQHF.

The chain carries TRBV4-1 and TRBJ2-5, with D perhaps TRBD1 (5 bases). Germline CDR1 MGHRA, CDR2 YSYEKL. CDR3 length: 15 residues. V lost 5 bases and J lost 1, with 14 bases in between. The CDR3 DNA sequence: TGCGCCAGCAGCAAACAACAGGAATCCCAAGAGACCCAGTACTTC. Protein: CASSKQQESQETQYF.

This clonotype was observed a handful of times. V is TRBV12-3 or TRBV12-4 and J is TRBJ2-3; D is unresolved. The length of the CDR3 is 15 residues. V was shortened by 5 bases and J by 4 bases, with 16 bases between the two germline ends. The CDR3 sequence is CASSKPDTGPDTQYF. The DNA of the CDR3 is TGTGCCAGCAGTAAGCCCGACACTGGACCAGATACGCAGTATTTT.

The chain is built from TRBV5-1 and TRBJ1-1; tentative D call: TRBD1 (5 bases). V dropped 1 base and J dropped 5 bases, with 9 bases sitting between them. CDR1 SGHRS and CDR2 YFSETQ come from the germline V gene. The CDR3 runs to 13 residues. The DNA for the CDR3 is TGCGCCAGCAGCTTGTTTAAGGGGACTGAAGCTTTCTTT. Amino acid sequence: CASSLFKGTEAFF.

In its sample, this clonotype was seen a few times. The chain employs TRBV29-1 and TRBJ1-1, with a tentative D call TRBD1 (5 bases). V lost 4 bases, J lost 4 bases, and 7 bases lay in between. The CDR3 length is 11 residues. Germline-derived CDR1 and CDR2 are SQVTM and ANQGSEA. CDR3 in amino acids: CSVGQGTEAFF. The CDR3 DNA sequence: TGCAGCGTTGGTCAGGGCACTGAAGCTTTCTTT.

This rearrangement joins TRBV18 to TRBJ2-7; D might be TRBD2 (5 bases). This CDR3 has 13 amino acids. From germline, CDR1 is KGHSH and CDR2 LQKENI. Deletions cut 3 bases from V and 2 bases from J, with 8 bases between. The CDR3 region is CASSPGIAYEQYF. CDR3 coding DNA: TGTGCCAGCTCACCCGGGATTGCCTACGAGCAGTACTTC.

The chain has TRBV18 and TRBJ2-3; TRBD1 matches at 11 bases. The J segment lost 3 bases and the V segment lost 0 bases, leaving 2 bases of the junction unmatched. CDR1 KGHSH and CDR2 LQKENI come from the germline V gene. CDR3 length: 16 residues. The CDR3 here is CASSPPRDRGTDTQYF. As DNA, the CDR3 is TGTGCCAGCTCACCACCGAGGGACAGGGGGACAGATACGCAGTATTTT.

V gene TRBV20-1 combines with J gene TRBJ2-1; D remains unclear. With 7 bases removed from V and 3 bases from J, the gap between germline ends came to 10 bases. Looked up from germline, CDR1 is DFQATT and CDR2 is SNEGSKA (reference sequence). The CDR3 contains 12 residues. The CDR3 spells CSGPDRYNEQFF. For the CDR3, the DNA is TGCAGTGGACCCGACCGCTACAATGAGCAGTTCTTC.

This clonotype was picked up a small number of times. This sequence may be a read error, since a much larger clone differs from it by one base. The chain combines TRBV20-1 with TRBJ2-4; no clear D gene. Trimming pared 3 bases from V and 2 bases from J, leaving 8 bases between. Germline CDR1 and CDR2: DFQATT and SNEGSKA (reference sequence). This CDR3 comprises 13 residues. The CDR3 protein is CSASNQSKNIQYF. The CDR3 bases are TGCAGTGCTAGTAACCAGTCCAAAAACATTCAGTACTTC.

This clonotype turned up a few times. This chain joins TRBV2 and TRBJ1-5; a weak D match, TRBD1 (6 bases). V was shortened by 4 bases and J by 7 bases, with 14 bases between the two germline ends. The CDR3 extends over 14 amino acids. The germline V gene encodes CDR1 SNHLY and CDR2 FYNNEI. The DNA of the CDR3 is TGTGCCAGCAGTGTGGACGGGGGGCAGCAGCCCCAGCATTTT. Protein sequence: CASSVDGGQQPQHF.